This TCR beta chain was identified during a study of cytomegalovirus exposure and HLA in healthy donors. CDR1 and CDR2 from the germline V gene are MNHNY and SVGAGI (reference sequence). V lost 6 bases and J lost 8, with 16 bases in between. This CDR3 is built from 14 residues. Details on this clone: What it binds is not known.

Whole-study results and caveats: In a later analysis, HLA-C alleles had the fewest associated TCRs, DRB1 alleles the most. The classifier, whose performance was assessed in both the original and validation cohorts, reportedly diagnosed cytomegalovirus status with high specificity and sensitivity.

Primers for the PCR totalled 60 Vbeta and 13 Jbeta. Here immunoSEQ multiplex PCR was the method, and the copy in TCRdb shows in-frame clones only, minus some. Recorded for this sample: about 130,000 clones. Sequenced: PBMCs. V usage is TRBV6-6 and J usage is TRBJ1-4, with D perhaps TRBD1 (5 bases). The TCR was taken from a man between 18 and 29 years old in good health and CMV-seronegative. The CDR3, as DNA: TGTGCCAGCAGACCGCGGGGGATAGCGGAAAAACTGTTTTTT. Protein sequence: CASRPRGIAEKLFF.